These T cell receptor beta chains were read from a single sample in a study of technical replicates of blood from a handful of donors. The method was immunoSEQ multiplex PCR; TCRdb's version includes in-frame clones alone and lacks a portion of them. The sample includes more than 95,000 clones, 95% seen only once; the top ten take around 0.21%. Sample: T cells isolated from PBMCs. These receptors originate from a human donor in good health. Each CDR3 is given with its conserved first and last residue. A D gene is named only where the DNA matches it firmly. For some rows the clone size is stated as once, few or many, or as a class when expanded; others skip it.

NA TRBJ2-7 TRBD2 TRBV2 CASSPPGLAGFYEQYF TGTGCCAGCAGTCCACCGGGACTAGCGGGCTTTTACGAGCAGTACTTC
NA TRBJ1-6 TRBD1 TRBV28 CASSWDRGRNSPLHF TGTGCCAGCAGTTGGGACAGGGGGCGAAATTCACCCCTCCACTTT
NA TRBJ2-7 NA TRBV5-1 CASSFDKPEQYF TGCGCCAGCAGCTTCGACAAGCCCGAGCAGTACTTC
once TRBJ1-5 TRBD1 TRBV7-2 CASSFAGGYNQPQHF TGTGCCAGCAGCTTCGCAGGGGGCTACAATCAGCCCCAGCATTTT
once TRBJ2-5 TRBD1 TRBV6-1 CASSEQVGQGQETQYF TGTGCCAGCAGTGAACAGGTTGGACAGGGCCAAGAGACCCAGTACTTC
NA TRBJ2-5 TRBD2 TRBV9 CASSVASGGLPAETQYF TGTGCCAGCAGCGTAGCTAGCGGGGGACTTCCTGCAGAGACCCAGTACTTC
NA TRBJ1-5 NA TRBV2 CASSDGAEAKNQPQHF TGTGCCAGCAGTGACGGTGCCGAGGCGAAAAATCAGCCCCAGCATTTT
NA TRBJ2-1 TRBD2 TRBV6-1 CASMMVSGIYNEQFF TGTGCCAGCATGATGGTGAGCGGGATCTACAATGAGCAGTTCTTC
NA TRBJ2-4 TRBD1 TRBV5-6 CASSFNRDRGLAKNIQYF TGTGCCAGCAGCTTCAACCGGGACAGGGGACTAGCCAAAAACATTCAGTACTTC
NA TRBJ1-1 NA TRBV4-2 CASSQPPGVGDTEAFF TGTGCCAGCAGCCAACCCCCCGGCGTGGGAGACACTGAAGCTTTCTTT
NA TRBJ1-4 NA TRBV7-9 CASSLGLGSIREKLFF TGTGCCAGCAGCTTAGGTTTGGGCAGCATAAGGGAAAAACTGTTTTTT
NA TRBJ1-3 NA TRBV4-1 CASSQAGRSSGNTIYF TGCGCCAGCAGCCAAGCTGGTAGGAGCTCTGGAAACACCATATATTTT
NA TRBJ1-5 NA TRBV27 CASSLNRVNQPQHF TGTGCCAGCAGTTTAAACAGGGTGAATCAGCCCCAGCATTTT
NA TRBJ2-7 NA TRBV9 CASSVSGTPYEQYF TGTGCCAGCAGCGTATCAGGAACTCCCTACGAGCAGTACTTC
NA TRBJ2-2 NA TRBV2 CASSVGTTNTGELFF TGTGCCAGCAGTGTCGGGACAACGAACACCGGGGAGCTGTTTTTT
NA TRBJ2-3 TRBD2 TRBV19 CASSMNSGSFSDTQYF TGTGCCAGTAGTATGAATAGCGGGTCTTTTAGCGATACGCAGTATTTT
NA TRBJ2-5 NA TRBV11-2 CASSLVVVGETQYF TGTGCCAGCAGCTTAGTTGTCGTCGGGGAGACCCAGTACTTC
NA TRBJ2-3 TRBD2 TRBV27 CASSPGGLSTQYF TGTGCCAGCAGCCCCGGGGGGTTGAGTACGCAGTATTTT
NA TRBJ2-7 NA TRBV28 CASSSTGYDAYEQYF TGTGCCAGCAGTTCAACAGGGTATGATGCCTACGAGCAGTACTTC
NA TRBJ2-2 TRBD2 TRBV4-1 CASSQVAGGTGELFF TGCGCCAGCAGCCAAGTGGCGGGAGGCACCGGGGAGCTGTTTTTT
NA TRBJ1-2 TRBD1 TRBV4-1 CASSHPGQGADGYTF TGCGCCAGCAGCCACCCCGGACAGGGGGCGGATGGCTACACCTTC
NA TRBJ2-7 NA TRBV2 CASTLGAGGFSYEQYF TGTGCCAGCACCCTCGGCGCGGGCGGGTTTTCCTACGAGCAGTACTTC
NA TRBJ2-1 NA TRBV9 CASSGETRTEQFF TGTGCCAGCAGCGGAGAGACTAGGACCGAGCAGTTCTTC
NA TRBJ2-1 NA TRBV5-8 CASSYRSYGEQFF TGTGCCAGCAGCTATCGTTCCTACGGGGAGCAGTTCTTC
NA TRBJ2-7 NA TRBV4-1 CASSQGPRSGRGIQYF TGCGCCAGCAGCCAAGGGCCCCGGTCAGGGCGGGGAATACAGTACTTC
NA TRBJ2-4 NA TRBV10-1 CASSSSRGRDYNIQYF TGCGCCAGCAGTTCTTCTAGGGGAAGGGATTACAACATTCAGTACTTC
NA TRBJ2-7 TRBD2 TRBV4-1 CASSSPGLAIIEQYF TGCGCCAGCAGTTCCCCGGGACTAGCGATTATCGAGCAGTACTTC
NA TRBJ1-2 NA TRBV28 CASIPKDGLNGYTF TGTGCCAGCATCCCAAAAGACGGGTTGAATGGCTACACCTTC
NA TRBJ2-2 TRBD2 TRBV10-3 CATISGGATGELFF TGTGCCACCATTAGCGGGGGGGCCACCGGGGAGCTGTTTTTT
NA TRBJ2-7 TRBD2 TRBV7-8 CASSLARASGSLNEQYF TGTGCCAGCAGCTTAGCGCGGGCTAGCGGGAGTCTCAACGAGCAGTACTTC
NA TRBJ2-1 NA TRBV2 CASSDQSLGSGNEQFF TGTGCCAGCAGTGATCAGTCTTTGGGGAGTGGAAATGAGCAGTTCTTC
NA TRBJ2-2 TRBD1 TRBV7-3 CASSAPGQGAGGELLF TGTGCCAGCAGCGCCCCGGGACAGGGGGCTGGCGGGGAGCTGCTTTTT
NA TRBJ2-3 NA TRBV27 CASSLSQAADTQYF TGTGCCAGCAGTTTGTCGCAGGCAGCAGATACGCAGTATTTT
NA TRBJ2-4 NA TRBV13 CASSRVQAEAKNIQYF TGTGCCAGCAGCCGAGTACAGGCGGAGGCCAAAAACATTCAGTACTTC
NA TRBJ2-7 TRBD2 TRBV19 CASSPAGDAYEQYF TGTGCCAGTAGTCCTGCGGGGGACGCCTACGAGCAGTACTTC
NA TRBJ2-3 NA TRBV6-6 CASSYSFGNTDTQYF TGTGCCAGCAGTTACTCTTTCGGGAACACAGATACGCAGTATTTT
NA TRBJ2-5 TRBD2 TRBV5-1 CASSLALPGGPGETQYF TGCGCCAGCAGCTTGGCCCTCCCGGGGGGGCCGGGAGAGACCCAGTACTTC
NA TRBJ2-1 TRBD1 TRBV18 CASSPNRGRDEQFF TGTGCCAGCTCACCAAACAGGGGTCGAGATGAGCAGTTCTTC
NA TRBJ1-2 NA TRBV6-6 CASSYSRAGRNYGYTF TGTGCCAGCAGTTACTCGAGGGCAGGGAGGAACTATGGCTACACCTTC
once TRBJ2-2 TRBD2 TRBV18 CASSPLGLAGLAGELFF TGTGCCAGCTCACCACTTGGACTAGCGGGATTAGCCGGGGAGCTGTTTTTT
NA TRBJ1-4 NA TRBV6-5 CASSLQGVEKLFF TGTGCCAGCAGCTTACAGGGAGTTGAAAAACTGTTTTTT
NA TRBJ2-7 NA TRBV21-1 CASNRGSHEQYF TGTGCCAGTAACAGGGGAAGCCACGAGCAGTACTTC
NA TRBJ2-7 TRBD2 TRBV18 CASSPGLADTYEQYF TGTGCCAGCTCGCCGGGACTAGCGGATACCTACGAGCAGTACTTC
NA TRBJ1-1 NA TRBV7-7 CASSPLNTEAFF TGTGCCAGCAGCCCTTTAAACACTGAAGCTTTCTTT
once TRBJ2-1 TRBD1 TRBV7-9 CASSLQGQGAYEQFF TGTGCCAGCAGCCTGCAGGGACAGGGGGCCTATGAGCAGTTCTTC
NA TRBJ2-2 TRBD2 TRBV2 CASRGLAGSTGELFF TGTGCCAGCAGAGGACTAGCGGGGTCCACCGGGGAGCTGTTTTTT
NA TRBJ2-3 TRBD2 TRBV4-1 CASSQRTSGGPTDTQYF TGCGCCAGCAGCCAAAGAACTAGCGGGGGGCCGACAGATACGCAGTATTTT
NA TRBJ1-5 TRBD1 TRBV11-2 CASSLDRRQPQHF TGTGCCAGCAGCTTGGACAGGCGTCAGCCCCAGCATTTT
NA TRBJ1-1 NA TRBV28 CASSPARLPPEAFF TGTGCCAGCAGCCCCGCCAGGCTTCCGCCTGAAGCTTTCTTT
NA TRBJ1-2 TRBD1 TRBV7-9 CASRYGTGELGYTF TGTGCCAGCAGATATGGGACAGGGGAGTTGGGCTACACCTTC
NA TRBJ2-7 TRBD1 TRBV7-9 CASSLGDSFHEQYF TGTGCCAGCAGCTTAGGGGACAGTTTTCACGAGCAGTACTTC
NA TRBJ1-2 NA TRBV30 CARLKTTSYGYTF TGTGCCCGACTGAAGACCACTAGCTATGGCTACACCTTC
once TRBJ1-6 NA TRBV27 CASSLLLTDSYNSPLHF TGTGCCAGCAGTCTACTCCTAACAGACTCCTATAATTCACCCCTCCACTTT
NA TRBJ1-1 TRBD1 TRBV27 CASSLSEGARNTEAFF TGTGCCAGCAGTTTATCGGAGGGGGCGCGTAACACTGAAGCTTTCTTT
NA TRBJ1-5 TRBD1 TRBV6-1 CASSRTGKDSQPQHF TGTGCCAGCAGTCGGACAGGGAAGGATAGTCAGCCCCAGCATTTT